This T cell receptor (beta chain) originates from a study of blood T cell repertoires in COVID-19. In the study overall: Acute and convalescent COVID-19 samples came from the United States, Italy and Spain. In each case, the material was cDNA or gDNA derived from T cells, B-cell-depleted T cells, or PBMCs.

A single count supports this clone. Original processing notes: Cell counts per sample came from amplifying reference gene primers. Repertoires were generated with immunoSEQ multiplex PCR, while TCRdb's copy carries only in-frame clones and drops some. The V and J calls and the clone size are those of that table, but D and trimming were determined from the DNA. The data hold approximately 150,000 clones, with 80% to 90% observed a single time. This CDR3 is built from 14 residues. With V trimmed by 3 bases and J by 4 bases, 1 base remained unmatched. Germline V CDR1 and CDR2: ENHRY, SYGVKD. This clonotype was obtained from a man in his sixties with active or convalescent COVID-19. The sequenced material came from peripheral blood. V is TRBV10-3 and J is TRBJ2-5, with TRBD2 matching over 11 bases. The CDR3 DNA follows: TGTGCCATCAGTGATGGGACTAGCGGAGAGACCCAGTACTTC. Its protein is CAISDGTSGETQYF.